These 17 T cell receptor beta chains share one sample of origin, sequenced in a study of beta chain features in type 1 diabetes. The sequenced template was cDNA made from the entire isolated RNA. Assay: immunoSEQ multiplex PCR; the TCRdb copy retains only in-frame clones and omits some. The sample contains 120,000 to 150,000 clones, 40% to 60% of which appear only once. Sequenced: Tregs from blood. The receptors originated from a man aged 18 to 30 in good health.

The CDR3 sequence is CASSQEGLAGAYTGELFF. In nucleotides, the CDR3 is TGCGCCAGCAGCCAAGAAGGTTTAGCGGGGGCCTACACCGGGGAGCTGTTTTTT. The chain uses TRBV4-3 and TRBJ2-2, with 9 bases that match TRBD2. From germline, CDR1 is LGHNA and CDR2 YSLEER. Unmatched junction bases numbered 8, after V lost 0 bases and J lost 3 bases. The CDR3 has 18 amino acids.

The chain links TRBV11-2 to TRBJ2-1; 9 bases line up with TRBD2. CDR1 and CDR2 from the germline V gene are SGHAT and FQNNGV. The CDR3 is made up of 15 amino acids. V gave up 3 bases and J gave up 3 bases; unmatched junction bases: 3. CDR3 in amino acids: CASSFTSGYYNEQFF. CDR3 DNA: TGTGCCAGCAGCTTTACTAGCGGGTACTACAATGAGCAGTTCTTC.

The chain is built from TRBV19 and TRBJ1-2; D is perhaps TRBD1 (5 bases). Looked up from germline, CDR1 is LNHDA and CDR2 is SQIVND (reference sequence). V gave up 4 bases and J gave up 8 bases, with 17 bases separating them. The CDR3 is 14 amino acids. The chain's CDR3 is CASSRKGNIGGYTF. DNA for the CDR3: TGTGCCAGTAGTAGAAAGGGGAACATCGGCGGCTACACCTTC.

J is TRBJ2-5 and V is TRBV2; D is ambiguous. The germline gives CDR1 SNHLY, CDR2 FYNNEI. There are 10 residues in the CDR3. Trimming removed 6 bases at V and 7 bases at J, with 6 bases between. Here the CDR3 DNA reads TGTGCCAGCAGGGAGATGACCCAGTACTTC. This gives the protein CASREMTQYF.

This chain joins TRBV9 and TRBJ2-3; 12 bases align to TRBD2. The CDR3 runs to 14 residues. The J segment lost 6 bases and the V segment lost 3 bases, leaving 2 bases of the junction unmatched. The germline V gene encodes CDR1 SGDLS and CDR2 YYNGEE. The CDR3, as DNA: TGTGCCAGCAGCGCCACTAGCGGGGGGGATACGCAGTATTTT. Amino acid sequence: CASSATSGGDTQYF.

This clone was counted only a few times. Written as DNA, the CDR3 is TGTGCCAGCAGCCCCATCGCGGGGGCCGGGGAGCTGTTTTTT. It translates to CASSPIAGAGELFF. The chain couples TRBV7-9 to TRBJ2-2; 7 bases agree with TRBD2. The CDR3 loop spans 14 amino acids. Germline assignment: CDR1 SEHNR and CDR2 FQNEAQ (reference sequence). V was clipped by 5 bases and J by 6 bases; unmatched bases: 6. The complete variable domain, with remaining parts taken from reference TRBV7-9 and TRBJ2-2, reads DTGVSQNPRHKITKRGQNVTFRCDPISEHNRLYWYRQTLGQGPEFLTYFQNEAQLEKSRLLSDRFSAERPKGSFSTLEIQRTEQGDSAMYLCASSPIAGAGELFFGEGSRLTVL.

This clone was seen more than once but under ten times. The rearrangement uses TRBV4-3 and TRBJ1-4, with D maybe TRBD1 (5 bases). V was shortened by 0 bases and J by 7 bases, with 15 bases between the two germline ends. Germline V gene lookup returns CDR1 LGHNA and CDR2 YSLEER. The CDR3 sequence is 16 residues long. CDR3 amino acids: CASSQDAGRGSEKLFF. The CDR3 DNA reads as TGCGCCAGCAGCCAAGATGCCGGTCGGGGGAGTGAAAAACTGTTTTTT.

The chain has TRBV5-6 and TRBJ1-1; the match to TRBD1 covers 11 bases. V gave up 3 bases and J gave up 4 bases; unmatched junction bases: 5. The V gene's germline CDR1 is SGHDT and CDR2 YYEEEE. The CDR3 is made up of 15 amino acids. CDR3 loop: CASSWRDRGTTEAFF. The CDR3 DNA follows: TGTGCCAGCAGCTGGCGGGACAGGGGGACCACTGAAGCTTTCTTT.

V gene TRBV30 combines with J gene TRBJ1-2; D is unresolved. The CDR3 sequence is 11 residues long. V lost 0 bases and J 13 bases, leaving 12 bases between the germline ends. CDR1 GTSNPN and CDR2 SVGIG come from the germline V gene (reference sequence). This CDR3 reads CAWSVSAEGTF. CDR3 nucleotides: TGTGCCTGGAGTGTATCGGCGGAAGGCACCTTC.

Remarks on this clone: Other DNA sequences in this sample translate to the same CDR3. The rearrangement uses TRBV9 and TRBJ1-1, with D maybe TRBD1 (6 bases). The CDR3 loop spans 19 amino acids. V was trimmed by 3 bases and J by 2 bases, leaving 26 bases between them. Germline CDR1 SGDLS, CDR2 YYNGEE. This CDR3 reads CASSAPTPAGQGSNTEAFF. The CDR3, as DNA: TGTGCCAGCAGCGCCCCTACTCCCGCCGGGCAGGGGAGTAACACTGAAGCTTTCTTT.

CDR3 bases: TGTGCCAGCAGCCCTATCCCCGGACAGAGAAACACCGGGGAGCTGTTTTTT. It is translated as CASSPIPGQRNTGELFF. The chain carries TRBV14 and TRBJ2-2, with D tentatively TRBD1 (6 bases). The CDR3 sequence is 17 residues long. Germline lookup yields CDR1 SGHDN and CDR2 FVKESK. V lost 4 bases, J lost 2 bases, and 17 bases lay in between.

This clone was recorded once. The V call is TRBV7-2, the J call TRBJ1-1; TRBD1 might be the D (5 bases). The CDR3 runs to 12 residues. The V gene's germline CDR1 is SGHTA and CDR2 FQGNSA. With 1 base removed from V and 11 bases from J, the gap between germline ends came to 11 bases. The CDR3 DNA sequence: TGTGCCAGCAGCTTAGATGGGGGGTTGGCTTTCTTT. This translates into CASSLDGGLAFF.

The chain links TRBV7-9 to TRBJ1-2, with 11 bases that match TRBD1. The CDR3 extends over 16 amino acids. V was pared by 4 bases and J by 1 base, with 5 bases of the junction left unmatched. Per the germline V gene, CDR1 is SEHNR and CDR2 is FQNEAQ (reference sequence). CDR3 sequence reads: CASSWTGGGGNYGYTF. DNA for the CDR3: TGTGCCAGCAGCTGGACAGGGGGCGGTGGTAACTATGGCTACACCTTC.

J is TRBJ1-5 and V is TRBV19; a weak D match, TRBD1 (5 bases). Trimming took 7 bases from V and 0 from J, leaving 19 bases between them. The CDR3 covers 17 residues. Germline V CDR1 and CDR2: LNHDA, SQIVND (reference sequence). CDR3 in amino acids: CASMSYRHGYSNQPQHF. As DNA, the CDR3 is TGTGCCAGTATGAGTTACAGGCACGGTTATAGCAATCAGCCCCAGCATTTT.

The V call is TRBV9, the J call TRBJ2-5; D possibly corresponds to TRBD2 (6 bases). Germline V gene lookup returns CDR1 SGDLS and CDR2 YYNGEE. The length of the CDR3 is 16 residues. The ends were cut back, 3 bases at V and 3 bases at J, with 18 bases in the middle. This CDR3 is CASSEGLRGGKETQYF. The CDR3, as DNA: TGTGCCAGCAGCGAGGGGTTGAGGGGCGGGAAAGAGACCCAGTACTTC.

This rearrangement joins TRBV6-5 to TRBJ2-3; 8 bases are shared with TRBD2. V lost 2 bases to trimming and J lost 4 bases; unmatched junction nucleotides: 5. The germline CDR1 and CDR2 sequences are MNHEY and SVGAGI. The length of the CDR3 is 15 residues. Here the CDR3 reads CASSYISGVPDTQYF. The CDR3 bases are TGTGCCAGCAGTTACATTAGCGGGGTACCAGATACGCAGTATTTT.

The table lists this clone with a few counts. The chain joins TRBV7-6 to TRBJ2-1, with D possibly TRBD1 on 6 matching bases. The germline CDR1 and CDR2 sequences are SGHVS and FNYEAQ. This CDR3 comprises 14 residues. The V gene lost 3 bases and the J gene lost 9 bases, with 15 bases spanning the gap. CDR3 sequence reads: CASSFASRGSEQFF. The CDR3 nucleotides are TGTGCCAGCAGCTTCGCATCCAGGGGAAGTGAGCAGTTCTTC.